This T cell receptor (beta chain) derives from a study of shared clonotypes between healthy human individuals. Whole-study findings and limits: Clonotypes shared by all four sorted-subset donors had higher generation probabilities than non-shared clonotypes.

Genomic DNA of each subset was evenly split across several immunoSEQ plates. TCRdb's copy holds only in-frame clones and misses some; the assay was immunoSEQ multiplex PCR. This table holds around 980,000 clones, about 84% found once. There are many counts of this clone. The antigen remains undetermined. CDR1 and CDR2 from the germline V gene are MNHNY and SVGAGI (reference sequence). The CDR3 runs to 15 residues. The V end was cut by 0 bases, the J end by 1 base, with 9 bases between. The sequenced material came from memory CD4+ T cells from PBMCs. The subset here: CD45RA-negative fraction. The TCR sequence derives from a man younger than 35 in good health. Some clones in this sample may be carry-over from other donors' samples. This chain joins TRBV6-6 and TRBJ1-1; a weak D match, TRBD1 (5 bases). The CDR3 is CASSYSLGTNTEAFF. CDR3 coding DNA: TGTGCCAGCAGTTACTCGTTAGGGACGAACACTGAAGCTTTCTTT.